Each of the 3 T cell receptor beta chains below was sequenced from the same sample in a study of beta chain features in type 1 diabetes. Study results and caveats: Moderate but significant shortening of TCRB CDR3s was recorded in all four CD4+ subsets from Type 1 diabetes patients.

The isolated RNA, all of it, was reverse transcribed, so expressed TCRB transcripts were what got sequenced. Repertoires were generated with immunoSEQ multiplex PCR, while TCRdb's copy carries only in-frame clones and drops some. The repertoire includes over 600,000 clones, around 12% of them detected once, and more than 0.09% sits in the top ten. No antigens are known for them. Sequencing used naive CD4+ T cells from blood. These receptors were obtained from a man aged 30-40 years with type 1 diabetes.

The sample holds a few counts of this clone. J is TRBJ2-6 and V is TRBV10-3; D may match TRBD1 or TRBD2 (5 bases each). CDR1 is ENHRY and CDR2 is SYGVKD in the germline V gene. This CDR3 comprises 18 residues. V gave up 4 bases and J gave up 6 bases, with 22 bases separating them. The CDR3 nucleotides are TGTGCCATCAGTGTCTCACGGGACCCACCGGCGTCGGCCAACGTCCTGACTTTC. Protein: CAISVSRDPPASANVLTF.

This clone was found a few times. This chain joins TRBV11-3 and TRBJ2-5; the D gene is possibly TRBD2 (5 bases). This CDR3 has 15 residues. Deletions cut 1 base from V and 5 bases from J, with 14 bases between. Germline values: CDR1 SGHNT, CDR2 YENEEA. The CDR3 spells CASSLAPRRRETQYF. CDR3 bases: TGTGCCAGCAGCTTAGCTCCCAGGCGGAGGGAGACCCAGTACTTC.

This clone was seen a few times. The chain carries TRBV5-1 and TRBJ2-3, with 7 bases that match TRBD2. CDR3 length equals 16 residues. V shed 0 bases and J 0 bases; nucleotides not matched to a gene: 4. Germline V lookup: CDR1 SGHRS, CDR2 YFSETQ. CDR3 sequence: CASSLVISGSTDTQYF. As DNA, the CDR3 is TGCGCCAGCAGCTTGGTTATTAGCGGGAGCACAGATACGCAGTATTTT.